This T cell receptor beta chain emerged from a study of cytomegalovirus exposure and HLA in healthy donors. Whole-study findings and limits: Investigators reported around 150 TCR beta chains as tied to cytomegalovirus. A later analysis linked a missense variant in DCLRE1C to the trimming of TCR beta V and J genes. CMV serostatus was the only immune exposure information that was available.

Concerning this clone itself: No antigen is known for it.

Each donor's status was that of a healthy bone marrow donor. The CDR3 contains 15 residues. The V gene end was trimmed by 2 bases and the J gene end by 4 bases; junction bases not matched to a gene: 4. CDR1 and CDR2 (germline): MNHNY, SVGAGI (reference sequence). PCR involved 60 Vbeta and 13 Jbeta primers. Using immunoSEQ multiplex PCR, the repertoire was profiled, and TCRdb retains in-frame clones only, with some absent. This sample has 150,000 to 200,000 clones, with 77% found just once. The sample comprised PBMCs. This chain joins TRBV6-6 and TRBJ1-5, with 8 positions matching TRBD1. The source is a woman in her 30s in good health and CMV-seronegative. The CDR3 sequence: CASSYLRGRNQPQHF. The CDR3 DNA sequence: TGTGCCAGCAGTTACCTCAGGGGGCGGAATCAGCCCCAGCATTTT.